The sequence of this T cell receptor beta chain was determined in a study of blood T cell repertoires in COVID-19. Germline assignment: CDR1 LNHDA and CDR2 SQIVND (reference sequence). The length of the CDR3 is 15 residues. Trimming cost V 11 bases and J 1 base; bases outside gene matches: 9. Individuals drawn from under 30 US areas were about 18 to 90 years old. Methods used by the authors: Amplification with reference gene primers provided the estimates of nucleated cell counts. Here immunoSEQ multiplex PCR was the method, and the copy in TCRdb shows in-frame clones only, minus some. V, J and clone size were drawn from that table, and D and trimming were deduced from the DNA. The top ten clones hold 2.5% to 3.5% of a sample with about 190,000 clones, approximately 84% of them seen once.

This clonotype was obtained from a young woman who had recovered from COVID-19. The genes are TRBV19 and TRBJ2-1; 9 nucleotides agree with TRBD2. Input material: PBMCs or T cells enriched from blood (not recorded which). Written as DNA, the CDR3 is TGTGCCGCCTTAAAAGCGGGGGGTTCCTACAATGAGCAGTTCTTC. It translates to CAALKAGGSYNEQFF.